This T cell receptor (beta chain) is from a study of T-cell reconstitution after alpha-beta-depleted transplantation in children. The germline gives CDR1 SGDLS, CDR2 YYNGEE. The length of the CDR3 is 16 residues. The V end lost 2 bases, the J end lost 0 bases, and 9 bases lay between the germline ends. Unique molecular identifiers were built into the TCRbeta library. TCRdb used MiXCR to reprocess the PCR reads, holding one entry per CDR3 protein. The sample shows 300,000 to 350,000 distinct CDR3 sequences, about 17% of them seen only once. This TCR was recovered from a male patient under 10 years old who had a stem cell transplant for acute lymphoblastic leukemia, so the T cells may come from the graft donor. The input for sequencing was PBMCs, mostly from graft donor cells, taken 360 days after TCRalphabeta/CD19-depleted stem cell transplant. The chain is built from TRBV9 and TRBJ2-6; no definite D call. The chain's CDR3 is CASSVSARSGANVLTF. DNA of the CDR3: TGTGCCAGCAGCGTTTCAGCCCGCTCTGGGGCCAACGTCCTGACTTTC.